A single sample gave rise to the 26 T cell receptor beta chains below, sequenced in a study of blood T cell repertoires in COVID-19. TCRdb's copy holds only in-frame clones and misses some; the assay was immunoSEQ multiplex PCR. The sample consists of roughly 200,000 clones, about four fifths of them appearing once. Sequencing was carried out using peripheral blood. These receptor sequences come from a woman aged 40 to 55 with COVID-19, enrolled during active disease.

The chain employs TRBV9 and TRBJ2-3, with unresolved D. V gave up 1 base and J gave up 2 bases, with 8 bases separating them. The CDR3 length is 14 residues. Germline V gives CDR1 SGDLS, CDR2 YYNGEE. For the CDR3, the DNA is TGTGCCAGCAGCGTACGCCTAAACACAGATACGCAGTATTTT. Protein: CASSVRLNTDTQYF.

The chain has TRBV28 and TRBJ2-7; a possible D gene is TRBD2 (6 bases). Trimming took 6 bases from V and 0 from J, leaving 9 bases between them. Per germline, CDR1 MDHEN and CDR2 SYDVKM. This CDR3 region has 13 residues. This chain's CDR3 is CASSFGGSYEQYF. Here the CDR3 DNA reads TGTGCCAGCAGCTTCGGGGGCTCCTACGAGCAGTACTTC. Combining the CDR3 with reference TRBV28 and TRBJ2-7 gives the whole variable domain DVKVTQSSRYLVKRTGEKVFLECVQDMDHENMFWYRQDPGLGLRLIYFSYDVKMKEKGDIPEGYSVSREKKERFSLILESASTNQTSMYLCASSFGGSYEQYFGPGTRLTVT.

This clone has only one observation. The J gene is TRBJ2-1, the V gene TRBV25-1; TRBD1 matches at 10 bases. This CDR3 is built from 16 residues. Germline V gene sequence: CDR1 MGHDK, CDR2 SYGVNS. The V gene end was trimmed by 10 bases and the J gene end by 4 bases; junction bases not matched to a gene: 13. The CDR3 DNA sequence: TGTGCCACATTACCACCGGGACAGGGGATATACAATGAGCAGTTCTTC. It is translated as CATLPPGQGIYNEQFF.

The chain carries TRBV6-6 and TRBJ1-1; 8 bases fit TRBD1. Germline CDR1 MNHNY, CDR2 SVGAGI (reference sequence). V was pared by 5 bases and J by 4 bases, with 6 bases of the junction left unmatched. CDR3 length equals 14 residues. The CDR3 protein is CASSATGGLTEAFF. The CDR3 region has the DNA TGTGCCAGCAGTGCCACAGGGGGTCTCACTGAAGCTTTCTTT.

This clone has just one count. The V gene is TRBV30, the J gene TRBJ1-5; 8 bases match TRBD1. CDR1 is GTSNPN, CDR2 SVGIG, per germline (reference sequence). This CDR3 contains 13 residues. J gave up 7 bases and V 6 bases, and 8 bases lay outside the gene matches. CDR3 protein: CACGQGVGQPQHF. The CDR3 coding sequence is TGTGCCTGTGGACAGGGCGTAGGGCAGCCCCAGCATTTT. Full variable domain (rest looked up from reference TRBV30 and TRBJ1-5): SQTIHQWPATLVQPVGSPLSLECTVEGTSNPNLYWYRQAAGRGLQLLFYSVGIGQISSEVPQNLSASRPQDRQFILSSKKLLLSDSGFYLCACGQGVGQPQHFGDGTRLSIL.

V and J are TRBV7-3 and TRBJ1-6; D uncertain. Germline CDR1 and CDR2: SGHTA and FQGTGA. The CDR3 length is 15 residues. V was shortened by 1 base and J by 0 bases, with 4 bases between the two germline ends. The CDR3 is CASSLRSSYNSPLHF. The CDR3 coding sequence is TGTGCCAGCAGCTTAAGGAGCTCCTATAATTCACCCCTCCACTTT.

The CDR3 nucleotides read TGTGCCAGCAGGGAGGGCGGGGATACGCAGTATTTT. It encodes CASREGGDTQYF. The chain couples TRBV2 to TRBJ2-3, with a possible D match to TRBD2 (6 bases). CDR3 length equals 12 residues. The germline gives CDR1 SNHLY, CDR2 FYNNEI. V was cut by 6 bases and J by 6 bases, with 10 bases left in between.

In this sample, this clone turned up a few times. This rearrangement joins TRBV4-2 to TRBJ2-2, with D possibly being TRBD1 (5 bases). The V and J ends lost 0 bases and 6 bases respectively, with 11 bases between them. CDR1 is LGHNA and CDR2 is YNFKEQ in the germline V gene. The CDR3 spans 15 residues. The CDR3 DNA is TGTGCCAGCAGCCAAGACCAGGGAATGGCCGGGGAGCTGTTTTTT. Its translation is CASSQDQGMAGELFF.

V usage is TRBV6-5 and J usage is TRBJ2-4; tentatively, D is TRBD1 (5 bases). Per germline, CDR1 MNHEY and CDR2 SVGAGI. V was shortened by 3 bases and J by 1 base, with 13 bases between the two germline ends. The CDR3 has 16 residues. CDR3 protein: CASSYGQGFAKNIQYF. In nucleotides, the CDR3 is TGTGCCAGCAGTTATGGGCAGGGCTTTGCCAAAAACATTCAGTACTTC.

The rearrangement uses TRBV15 and TRBJ2-2, with D perhaps TRBD2 (5 bases). The germline gives CDR1 LNHNV, CDR2 YYDKDF (reference sequence). V lost 0 bases, J lost 5 bases, and 10 bases lay in between. This CDR3 has 15 residues. Written as DNA, the CDR3 is TGTGCCACCAGCAGAGATCGGGGAGTTACCGGGGAGCTGTTTTTT. Translated: CATSRDRGVTGELFF.

This clone was counted only a few times. This chain links TRBV28 with TRBJ1-6, with D possibly TRBD1 on 5 matching bases. This CDR3 spans 14 amino acids. From germline, CDR1 is MDHEN and CDR2 SYDVKM. Trimming cost V 6 bases and J 10 bases, with 16 bases left between them. The CDR3 is CASRASRGGSPLHF. CDR3 DNA: TGTGCCAGCAGGGCTTCGCGCGGGGGATCACCCCTCCACTTT.

The sample holds one count of this clone. The CDR3: CASSPRQGAHEQYF. CDR3 nucleotide sequence: TGTGCCAGTAGTCCCCGACAGGGGGCCCACGAGCAGTACTTC. The rearrangement uses TRBV19 and TRBJ2-7; the match to TRBD1 covers 10 bases. The germline gives CDR1 LNHDA, CDR2 SQIVND (reference sequence). Unmatched junction bases numbered 6, after V lost 5 bases and J lost 5 bases. The CDR3 runs to 14 residues.

This clone appeared a few times. The gene calls are TRBV7-8 and TRBJ1-2; TRBD1 agrees at 8 bases. V lost 5 bases to trimming and J lost 7 bases; unmatched junction nucleotides: 6. The CDR3 is made up of 13 amino acids. Germline V gene lookup returns CDR1 SGHVS and CDR2 FQNEAQ. CDR3 nucleotide sequence: TGTGCCAGCAGCCTCGGACAGGGCTCTGGCTACACCTTC. Translated: CASSLGQGSGYTF.

This clone showed up just a few times. J is TRBJ1-4 and V is TRBV7-9; 7 bases align to TRBD1. Germline trimming cut 4 bases from V and 2 bases from J; bases unmatched to any gene: 1. The length of the CDR3 is 14 residues. Germline lookup yields CDR1 SEHNR and CDR2 FQNEAQ (reference sequence). Here the CDR3 reads CASSSGQTNEKLFF. The CDR3 nucleotides are TGTGCCAGCAGCTCGGGACAGACTAATGAAAAACTGTTTTTT. The full variable domain, rest sourced from reference TRBV7-9 and TRBJ1-4, is DTGVSQNPRHKITKRGQNVTFRCDPISEHNRLYWYRQTLGQGPEFLTYFQNEAQLEKSRLLSDRFSAERPKGSFSTLEIQRTEQGDSAMYLCASSSGQTNEKLFFGSGTQLSVL.

The gene calls are TRBV5-1 and TRBJ2-1; the match to TRBD2 covers 13 bases. The junction had 1 base not matched to a gene; V was cut back by 0 bases and J by 4 bases. Germline V gene sequence: CDR1 SGHRS, CDR2 YFSETQ. This CDR3 is built from 16 residues. DNA for the CDR3: TGCGCCAGCAGCTTGGCGGGACTAGCGGGATACAATGAGCAGTTCTTC. This sequence encodes CASSLAGLAGYNEQFF.

This rearrangement joins TRBV28 to TRBJ1-2; no definite D call. Trimming removed 8 bases from V and 11 bases from J, with 18 bases in between. Per the germline V gene, CDR1 is MDHEN and CDR2 is SYDVKM. This CDR3 spans 12 amino acids. The CDR3 DNA reads TGTGCCAGCCGCGAGGGCGGACTCTATTACACCTTC. Translated: CASREGGLYYTF.

This clone was seen only a few times. This chain connects TRBV3-1 (or the pseudogene TRBV3-2) to TRBJ1-2; D gene unclear. This CDR3 contains 13 residues. Trimming stripped 3 bases from V and 3 bases from J, with 8 bases between. The germline CDR1 and CDR2 sequences are LGHDT and YNNKEL (reference sequence). This CDR3 is CASSQSQYYGYTF. The CDR3 DNA sequence: TGTGCCAGCAGCCAGTCCCAGTACTATGGCTACACCTTC.

The chain combines TRBV19 with TRBJ2-2; 7 nucleotides align to TRBD1. CDR1 LNHDA and CDR2 SQIVND come from the germline V gene (reference sequence). The V gene end was trimmed by 6 bases and the J gene end by 5 bases; junction bases not matched to a gene: 6. The CDR3 loop spans 14 amino acids. CDR3 DNA: TGTGCCAGTAGGCCAGGGGGACGGACCGGGGAGCTGTTTTTT. Translating it yields CASRPGGRTGELFF.

J is TRBJ2-5 and V is TRBV18; the D gene is possibly TRBD2 (6 bases). V was pared by 4 bases and J by 4 bases, with 13 bases between. Germline V gene sequence: CDR1 KGHSH, CDR2 LQKENI. The CDR3 consists of 14 residues. The CDR3 here is CASSLYGSLETQYF. The CDR3 DNA reads as TGTGCCAGCTCACTCTACGGGAGTTTAGAGACCCAGTACTTC.

The CDR3 region has the DNA TGTGCCAGCAGCCCCCCCGACAGGCCCTACTATGGCTACACCTTC. Its translation: CASSPPDRPYYGYTF. The chain combines TRBV5-4 with TRBJ1-2; D might be TRBD1 (6 bases). The germline V and J ends were trimmed by 4 bases and 3 bases, with 16 bases remaining between them. The CDR3 loop spans 15 amino acids. Germline CDR1 SGHNT, CDR2 YYREEE (reference sequence).

This clone turned up a few times. The J gene is TRBJ1-2, the V gene TRBV28; possibly TRBD1 for D (5 bases). Trimming pared 3 bases from V and 1 base from J, leaving 15 bases between. Germline loops: CDR1 MDHEN, CDR2 SYDVKM. The CDR3 spans 16 residues. The DNA for the CDR3 is TGTGCCAGCAGTTTTATTGCGGGACGCAGTAACTATGGCTACACCTTC. This codes for CASSFIAGRSNYGYTF.

The chain uses TRBV5-6 and TRBJ2-5; 15 bases match TRBD2. Trimming cost V 0 bases and J 2 bases; bases outside gene matches: 5. Germline V CDR1 and CDR2: SGHDT, YYEEEE. The CDR3 has 18 amino acids. This CDR3 reads CASSLAVGTSGGQETQYF. CDR3 in DNA: TGTGCCAGCAGCTTGGCCGTGGGGACTAGCGGGGGGCAAGAGACCCAGTACTTC.

This clone was seen just once. The chain is built from TRBV2 and TRBJ2-1; 7 nucleotides align to TRBD1. Per germline, CDR1 SNHLY and CDR2 FYNNEI. The junction had 5 bases not matched to a gene; V was cut back by 10 bases and J by 8 bases. CDR3 length equals 11 residues. CDR3 residues: CAMGQRYEQFF. CDR3 sequence (DNA): TGTGCCATGGGACAGCGTTATGAGCAGTTCTTC.

The chain is built from TRBV18 and TRBJ1-2; TRBD1 might be the D (6 bases). The germline CDR1 and CDR2 sequences are KGHSH and LQKENI. Deletions cut 0 bases from V and 3 bases from J, with 11 bases between. CDR3 length: 15 residues. In DNA form, the CDR3 reads TGTGCCAGCTCACCACCGAGTTCAGGGGACTATGGCTACACCTTC. It translates to CASSPPSSGDYGYTF.

This chain connects TRBV6-5 to TRBJ1-5, with D maybe TRBD1 (5 bases). The CDR3 totals 13 residues. V was shortened by 5 bases and J by 5 bases, with 10 bases between the two germline ends. Per germline, CDR1 MNHEY and CDR2 SVGAGI. CDR3 DNA: TGTGCCAGCAGTATCAGGGTAGATCAGCCCCAGCATTTT. Encoded protein: CASSIRVDQPQHF.

V and J are TRBV9 and TRBJ1-2, with a possible D match to TRBD1 (6 bases). V shed 0 bases and J shed 10 bases, with 19 bases lying between them. The CDR3 contains 15 residues. Germline V gene sequence: CDR1 SGDLS, CDR2 YYNGEE. The CDR3 DNA is TGTGCCAGCAGCGTAGGGGCAGGGGCTGGGTCGGACTACACCTTC. This sequence encodes CASSVGAGAGSDYTF.